A single sample is the source of the 4 T cell receptor beta chains below, sequenced in a study of T cell changes during pregnancy in multiple sclerosis. Sequencing used immunoSEQ multiplex PCR; TCRdb keeps in-frame clones, though not all of them. Among around 110,000 clones, more than 85% were seen once, and the ten largest hold over 1.5%. The input for sequencing was peripheral blood, taken in the third trimester of pregnancy. These receptors originate from a female donor with multiple sclerosis, enrolled in a pregnancy study.

The genes are TRBV30 and TRBJ2-3; D unclear. The CDR3 totals 14 residues. V was cut by 3 bases and J by 0 bases, with 10 bases left in between. Germline CDR1 is GTSNPN and CDR2 is SVGIG (reference sequence). CDR3 residues: CAWSGSPSTDTQYF. The CDR3, as DNA: TGTGCCTGGAGCGGGTCCCCTAGCACAGATACGCAGTATTTT.

The J gene is TRBJ2-3, the V gene TRBV15; D perhaps matches TRBD1 (6 bases). Deletions cut 0 bases from V and 2 bases from J, with 12 bases between. Germline CDR1 reads LNHNV; CDR2 reads YYDKDF (reference sequence). CDR3 length: 16 residues. CDR3: CATSREQGLLTDTQYF. DNA for the CDR3: TGTGCCACCAGCAGAGAACAGGGCCTCCTCACAGATACGCAGTATTTT.

Here the CDR3 DNA reads TGTGCCAGTAGTATAGATCTATGGACAGGTGAAAGGACTGAAGCTTTCTTT. It encodes CASSIDLWTGERTEAFF. This chain joins TRBV19 and TRBJ1-1; 7 positions match TRBD1. The V and J ends lost 0 bases and 5 bases, in that order; junction bases with no gene match: 12. The CDR3 covers 17 residues. Germline V CDR1 and CDR2: LNHDA, SQIVND (reference sequence).

The chain joins TRBV7-9 to TRBJ2-3; 9 bases fit TRBD2. There are 18 residues in the CDR3. J lost 2 bases, V lost 5 bases, and 14 bases had no gene match. Germline CDR1 is SEHNR and CDR2 is FQNEAQ (reference sequence). This chain's CDR3 is CASSNPSSGGSHTDTQYF. DNA for the CDR3: TGTGCCAGCAGCAATCCAAGTAGCGGGGGATCCCACACAGATACGCAGTATTTT.